The next 9 T cell receptor beta chains were all read from a single sample in a study of T-cell reconstitution after alpha-beta-depleted transplantation in children (dated by TCRdb to the mid-2010s). Library method: PCR. These reads were obtained on an Illumina HiSeq 2500. Molecular barcoding was employed in the preparation of TCR libraries, with unique molecular identifiers being used to normalize TCRbeta repertoire quantification. The public reads were reanalyzed by TCRdb: fastp trimming at Q25, MiXCR alignment, in-frame beta chains only. CDR3 protein sequences are deduplicated, and each keeps its most common genes and DNA. This sample gives some 600,000 distinct CDR3 sequences in total; about an eighth of them show up just once. Approximately 2.1% of the sample is in the top ten clones. The treatment or condition label for this specimen denotes: allogeneic hematopoietic cell transplantation with graft depleted of TCRalphabeta T cells and CD19 B cells.

Sequencing used PBMCs, mostly from graft donor cells, obtained 360 days after TCRalphabeta/CD19-depleted stem cell transplant. These receptor sequences come from a male patient aged 10 to 17 who had a stem cell transplant for acute myeloid leukemia, so the T cells may come from the graft donor.

This clonotype has at least ten counts. The gene calls are TRBV12-3 or TRBV12-4 and TRBJ2-7, with D tentatively TRBD2 (6 bases). CDR3 size: 17 residues. V was cut by 2 bases and J by 5 bases, with 22 bases left in between. CDR3 sequence reads: CASSLYNMGLARNEQYF. CDR3 bases: TGTGCCAGCAGTTTATACAATATGGGGCTAGCGAGGAACGAGCAGTACTTC.

The chain links TRBV5-1 to TRBJ1-1; D gene uncertain. V shed 4 bases and J shed 0 bases, with 7 bases lying between them. The germline V gene has CDR1 SGHRS and CDR2 YFSETQ. The CDR3 covers 13 residues. CDR3 sequence: CASSRIVNTEAFF. The CDR3 bases are TGCGCCAGCAGCAGGATAGTGAACACTGAAGCTTTCTTT.

The chain recombines TRBV5-4 with TRBJ2-7, with D possibly called TRBD1 or TRBD2 (5 bases each). V lost 1 base and J lost 2, with 19 bases in between. There are 17 residues in the CDR3. The germline V gene encodes CDR1 SGHNT and CDR2 YYREEE (reference sequence). The CDR3 is CASSLRGYGTRTYEQYF. The CDR3 coding sequence is TGTGCCAGCAGCTTGAGGGGTTACGGGACCCGAACCTACGAGCAGTACTTC.

The chain links TRBV10-3 to TRBJ2-1; possible D gene TRBD1, 6 bases. V dropped 8 bases and J dropped 4 bases, with 12 bases sitting between them. CDR1 is ENHRY and CDR2 is SYGVKD in the germline V gene. The CDR3 is 13 amino acids. CDR3 sequence reads: CAIGQRDYNEQFF. The CDR3 region has the DNA TGTGCCATCGGACAGCGAGATTACAATGAGCAGTTCTTC.

The chain joins TRBV20-1 to TRBJ2-7; no clear D gene. The V gene lost 1 base and the J gene lost 2 bases, with 9 bases spanning the gap. The germline CDR1 and CDR2 sequences are DFQATT and SNEGSKA (reference sequence). This CDR3 region has 13 residues. This chain's CDR3 is CSARVAPPYEQYF. Written as DNA, the CDR3 is TGCAGTGCTAGAGTAGCTCCCCCCTACGAGCAGTACTTC.

This clonotype was recorded many times. J is TRBJ2-1 and V is TRBV7-2; 11 nucleotides match TRBD2. Germline loops: CDR1 SGHTA, CDR2 FQGNSA. V lost 7 bases to trimming and J lost 7 bases; unmatched junction nucleotides: 12. This CDR3 comprises 16 residues. This CDR3 reads CASMPGLAVGQNEQFF. In DNA form, the CDR3 reads TGTGCCAGCATGCCGGGACTAGCGGTGGGTCAGAATGAGCAGTTCTTC.

This clonotype was observed a handful of times. The chain uses TRBV11-3 and TRBJ1-1, with a possible D match to TRBD1 (5 bases). The germline gives CDR1 SGHNT, CDR2 YENEEA. Deletions cut 1 base from V and 0 bases from J, with 9 bases between. The length of the CDR3 is 15 residues. CDR3 nucleotide sequence: TGTGCCAGCAGCTTAGGGGGGGAACTGAACACTGAAGCTTTCTTT. Amino acids: CASSLGGELNTEAFF.

In its sample, this clonotype was seen a few times. This rearrangement joins TRBV7-2 to TRBJ2-3, with a tentative D call TRBD2 (5 bases). CDR3 length: 17 amino acids. The V gene's germline CDR1 is SGHTA and CDR2 FQGNSA. Trimming removed 2 bases at V and 2 bases at J, with 17 bases between. CDR3 amino acids: CASSLFKRTRFTDTQYF. CDR3 sequence (DNA): TGTGCCAGCAGCTTATTTAAGCGGACGAGGTTCACAGATACGCAGTATTTT.

This clonotype was observed at least ten times. The chain couples TRBV7-9 to TRBJ1-1; D gene unclear. Germline CDR1 SEHNR, CDR2 FQNEAQ (reference sequence). Trimming took off 5 bases at V and 4 bases at J, with 14 bases between the two ends. The CDR3 spans 14 residues. CDR3 nucleotides: TGTGCCAGCAGCCCTGGGCCGCCTGGCACTGAAGCTTTCTTT. Protein: CASSPGPPGTEAFF.